This T cell receptor (beta chain) was recovered during a study of beta chain features in type 1 diabetes. Study findings and constraints: TCRB CDR3s were moderately but significantly shorter in Type 1 diabetes patients in all four CD4+ subsets.

There are a few counts of this clone. The antigen is not known. The CDR3 consists of 14 residues. Per the germline V gene, CDR1 is GTSNPN and CDR2 is SVGIG (reference sequence). V gave up 1 base and J gave up 6 bases; unmatched junction bases: 6. Expressed TCRB transcripts were sequenced after all isolated RNA was converted to cDNA. Assay used: immunoSEQ multiplex PCR; TCRdb lists only in-frame clones, some missing. The table lists 300,000 to 350,000 clones, roughly 8.8% of them singletons, with roughly 1% in the top ten. V and J are TRBV30 and TRBJ2-5; 9 bases are a match to TRBD1. The sequence was obtained from a man aged 25-45 years with type 1 diabetes. Sequencing was performed on central memory CD4+ T cells from blood. The CDR3 coding sequence is TGTGCCTGGAGTGGAAAGACAGGGGGACAGACCCAGTACTTC. Translation gives CAWSGKTGGQTQYF.